These 14 T cell receptor beta chains came from one sample sequenced in a study of shared clonotypes between healthy human individuals. TCRdb's table, derived via immunoSEQ multiplex PCR, lists solely in-frame clones and lacks some. This table has about 730,000 clones, approximately 77% appearing once. The specimen was memory CD4+ T cells sorted from blood. Described subset: CD45RA-negative fraction. Source of these receptors: a woman between 25 and 40 years old in good health.

The V and J genes are TRBV2 and TRBJ2-1, with D perhaps being TRBD1 or TRBD2 (5 bases each). Germline V lookup: CDR1 SNHLY, CDR2 FYNNEI. The CDR3 sequence is 15 residues long. Trimming took off 4 bases at V and 9 bases at J, with 19 bases between the two ends. The CDR3 region is CASSGAYWERGEQFF. CDR3 in DNA: TGTGCCAGCAGTGGGGCCTATTGGGAGAGGGGTGAGCAGTTCTTC.

In this sample, this clone turned up many times. The genes are TRBV19 and TRBJ2-7; D uncertain. The CDR3 loop spans 14 amino acids. The V end lost 5 bases, the J end lost 6 bases, and 17 bases lay between the germline ends. Germline CDR1 and CDR2: LNHDA and SQIVND (reference sequence). CDR3 sequence: CASSFALGSGEQYF. The CDR3 nucleotides read TGTGCCAGTAGTTTTGCTCTGGGGTCTGGCGAGCAGTACTTC. The full variable domain, in which reference TRBV19 and TRBJ2-7 provide the parts outside the CDR3, is DGGITQSPKYLFRKEGQNVTLSCEQNLNHDAMYWYRQDPGQGLRLIYYSQIVNDFQKGDIAEGYSVSREKKESFPLTVTSAQKNPTAFYLCASSFALGSGEQYFGPGTRLTVT.

This chain joins TRBV5-6 and TRBJ2-7, with 9 bases fitting TRBD1. The CDR3 spans 17 residues. Trimming at V came to 4 bases and at J to 2 bases, leaving 13 bases not matched to a gene. Per germline, CDR1 SGHDT and CDR2 YYEEEE. In nucleotides, the CDR3 is TGTGCCAGCAGCCCCGGGACAGGGATTTCAGGGACCTACGAGCAGTACTTC. As protein: CASSPGTGISGTYEQYF.

The table lists this clone with many counts. The chain has TRBV11-2 and TRBJ2-1; D uncertain. Trimming took off 4 bases at V and 10 bases at J, with 11 bases between the two ends. The CDR3 totals 12 residues. In germline, CDR1 is SGHAT, CDR2 FQNNGV. The DNA of the CDR3 is TGTGCCAGCAGCTCCTCCCGGTGGGAGCAGTTCTTC. It is translated as CASSSSRWEQFF.

The rearrangement joins TRBV5-4 to TRBJ2-7, with 12 bases that match TRBD2. The CDR3 has 14 amino acids. Germline CDR1 and CDR2: SGHNT and YYREEE (reference sequence). The V gene end was trimmed by 5 bases and the J gene end by 6 bases; junction bases not matched to a gene: 6. The CDR3 nucleotides are TGTGCCAGCAGATCACCGGGACTAGCGGGCGAGCAGTACTTC. The encoded protein is CASRSPGLAGEQYF.

The chain recombines TRBV18 with TRBJ1-5; 7 nucleotides align to TRBD1. The J segment lost 0 bases and the V segment lost 6 bases, leaving 8 bases of the junction unmatched. The CDR3 runs to 16 residues. In germline, CDR1 is KGHSH, CDR2 LQKENI. This chain's CDR3 is CASSYAGGNSNQPQHF. The CDR3 DNA is TGTGCCAGCTCCTACGCAGGGGGGAATAGCAATCAGCCCCAGCATTTT. The full variable domain, with the rest looked up from reference TRBV18 and TRBJ1-5, is NAGVMQNPRHLVRRRGQEARLRCSPMKGHSHVYWYRQLPEEGLKFMVYLQKENIIDESGMPKERFSAEFPKEGPSILRIQQVVRGDSAAYFCASSYAGGNSNQPQHFGDGTRLSIL.

Many counts were recorded for this clone. The chain carries TRBV5-1 and TRBJ1-1, with 8 bases fitting TRBD1. The CDR3 length is 15 residues. V lost 3 bases and J lost 4; bases outside the gene matches: 8. The V gene's germline CDR1 is SGHRS and CDR2 YFSETQ. CDR3 amino acids: CASSSRQGSGTEAFF. CDR3 coding DNA: TGCGCCAGCAGCTCCCGACAGGGGTCGGGCACTGAAGCTTTCTTT.

The V call is TRBV2, the J call TRBJ1-5; TRBD1 matches 9 bases. Losses at the gene ends were 5 bases for V and 6 bases for J; bases not matched to a gene: 5. Germline V gene sequence: CDR1 SNHLY, CDR2 FYNNEI. The CDR3 length is 14 residues. The DNA for the CDR3 is TGTGCCAGCAGTCAACAGGGGGCGGGTCAGCCCCAGCATTTT. Translation gives CASSQQGAGQPQHF.

This clone was counted once. The V call is TRBV21-1, the J call TRBJ2-2; the listed D gene, TRBD2, was not tested against the DNA. TRBV21-1 is listed as a pseudogene. The CDR3 totals 19 residues. CDR3 nucleotide sequence: TGTGCCAGCAGCAAAGCGATGGGTAGCGGGAGTGCGAACACCGGGGAGCTGTTTTTT. This sequence encodes CASSKAMGSGSANTGELFF.

The gene calls are TRBV4-1 and TRBJ1-1; no definite D call. This CDR3 region has 15 residues. Trimming cost V 7 bases and J 0 bases, with 15 bases left between them. Germline assignment: CDR1 MGHRA and CDR2 YSYEKL. The CDR3 loop reads CASTPPGNVNTEAFF. The CDR3 DNA is TGCGCCAGCACCCCTCCCGGGAACGTGAACACTGAAGCTTTCTTT.

CDR3 region: CASNRPGSYEQYF. CDR3 coding DNA: TGTGCCAGCAACCGCCCAGGGTCCTACGAGCAGTACTTC. This chain uses TRBV28 with TRBJ2-7, with TRBD1 as a possible D gene (5 bases). Germline V gene sequence: CDR1 MDHEN, CDR2 SYDVKM. There are 13 residues in the CDR3. Trimming pared 7 bases from V and 1 base from J, leaving 11 bases between. Variable domain in full (rest from reference TRBV28 and TRBJ2-7): DVKVTQSSRYLVKRTGEKVFLECVQDMDHENMFWYRQDPGLGLRLIYFSYDVKMKEKGDIPEGYSVSREKKERFSLILESASTNQTSMYLCASNRPGSYEQYFGPGTRLTVT.

CDR3 protein: CASSPWTGGEQYF. The CDR3 DNA sequence: TGCGCCAGCAGTCCTTGGACAGGGGGCGAGCAGTACTTC. The chain couples TRBV10-1 to TRBJ2-7, with 10 positions matching TRBD1. Germline V gene lookup returns CDR1 WNHNN and CDR2 SYGVQD (reference sequence). After removal of 5 bases from V and 6 bases from J, the junction contained 4 bases not matched to a gene. There are 13 residues in the CDR3.

This chain links TRBV21-1 with TRBJ2-4; whether TRBD1, the table's D call, matches the DNA was not checked. TRBV21-1 is annotated as a pseudogene. The CDR3 length is 19 residues. The CDR3 here is CASSKVRDSILLAKNIQYF. The CDR3 region has the DNA TGTGCCAGCAGCAAAGTGCGGGACAGTATTTTACTAGCCAAAAACATTCAGTACTTC.

This clone was observed once. The chain links TRBV18 to TRBJ2-2, with TRBD1 matching over 9 bases. V lost 3 bases to trimming and J lost 6 bases; unmatched junction nucleotides: 8. CDR1 and CDR2 from the germline V gene are KGHSH and LQKENI. The CDR3 length is 16 residues. The CDR3 protein is CASSPTDRGGAGELFF. The CDR3 DNA sequence: TGTGCCAGCTCACCGACGGACAGGGGAGGTGCCGGGGAGCTGTTTTTT.